This T cell receptor (beta chain) was obtained from a study of breast tumors, draining lymph nodes, adjacent tissues. General study points: Compared with lymph nodes, tumors were less diverse; compared with nontumor tissue, more. Most tumor T cells seemingly derive from lymph node, then expand in tumor.

This clonotype showed up many times. Its specificity is not known. Axillary draining lymph nodes of breast cancer patients supplied the node samples. Germline trimming cut 3 bases from V and 1 base from J; bases unmatched to any gene: 2. This CDR3 comprises 14 residues. Germline V CDR1 and CDR2: DFQATT, SNEGSKA (reference sequence). TCRdb re-called the multiplex PCR reads with MiXCR, one entry per CDR3 protein. The data contain some 140,000 distinct CDR3 sequences, 20% to 25% of them singletons. Input material: axillary lymph node tissue. The clonotype originates from a female donor with breast cancer. Some clones in this sample may be carry-over from other donors' samples. The gene calls are TRBV20-1 and TRBJ2-2, with 7 nucleotides matching TRBD1. CDR3 sequence: CSASRQGNTGELFF. The CDR3 DNA reads TGCAGTGCTAGCAGACAGGGGAACACCGGGGAGCTGTTTTTT.